Presented here are 10 T cell receptor beta chains from one specimen sequenced in a study of T cell repertoires in cytomegalovirus infection. What these receptors recognize is not known. TCRdb analysed the reads with MiXCR anew, one entry per CDR3 protein. Of a few hundred thousand distinct CDR3 sequences listed, 40% are singletons. Here the sequenced sample was cultured PBMCs, taken from culture after CMV antigen stimulation. The source of these receptors is a human donor in good health (CMV status not recorded). Some clones in this sample may be carry-over from other donors' samples.

This clonotype occurred a few times. V usage is TRBV2 and J usage is TRBJ2-3, with 8 bases fitting TRBD2. This CDR3 is built from 13 residues. Germline trimming cut 7 bases from V and 2 bases from J; bases unmatched to any gene: 2. Germline CDR1 and CDR2: SNHLY and FYNNEI. The CDR3 sequence: CASKAGDTDTQYF. DNA for the CDR3: TGTGCCAGCAAAGCGGGGGACACAGATACGCAGTATTTT.

There are a few counts of this clonotype. The gene calls are TRBV19 and TRBJ2-2, with 9 bases identical to TRBD1. In germline, CDR1 is LNHDA, CDR2 SQIVND (reference sequence). CDR3 length: 13 amino acids. J was trimmed by 6 bases and V by 9 bases; bases with no gene match: 5. In nucleotides, the CDR3 is TGTGCCAGCAACAGGGGGCGCGCCGGGGAGCTGTTTTTT. Amino acid sequence: CASNRGRAGELFF. The full variable domain, in which reference TRBV19 and TRBJ2-2 provide the parts outside the CDR3, is DGGITQSPKYLFRKEGQNVTLSCEQNLNHDAMYWYRQDPGQGLRLIYYSQIVNDFQKGDIAEGYSVSREKKESFPLTVTSAQKNPTAFYLCASNRGRAGELFFGEGSRLTVL.

This clonotype was seen only a few times. This sequence joins TRBV7-8 and TRBJ1-1, with D unclear. V was clipped by 4 bases and J by 8 bases, with 8 bases between them. The CDR3 loop spans 11 amino acids. The germline V gene has CDR1 SGHVS and CDR2 FQNEAQ. The CDR3 bases are TGTGCCAGCAGCTCTGCCTCCGAAGCTTTCTTT. It is translated as CASSSASEAFF.

This chain links TRBV2 with TRBJ1-6, with 9 bases that match TRBD1. V trimming: 6 bases; J trimming: 11 bases; junction bases outside the gene matches: 8. Germline V gene data show CDR1 as SNHLY and CDR2 as FYNNEI. This CDR3 contains 14 residues. The CDR3 nucleotides read TGTGCCAGCAGAGCCACAGGGGGCTCGACACCCCTCCACTTT. It is translated as CASRATGGSTPLHF.

The chain is built from TRBV4-2 and TRBJ2-5; D could derive from TRBD1 or TRBD2 (6 bases each). Germline V gene data show CDR1 as LGHNA and CDR2 as YNFKEQ. CDR3 size: 15 residues. V gave up 1 base and J gave up 2 bases, with 11 bases separating them. In DNA form, the CDR3 reads TGTGCCAGCAGCCAAGGAGGGGGGCCACAAGAGACCCAGTACTTC. Its translation is CASSQGGGPQETQYF.

J is TRBJ2-7 and V is TRBV7-8, with TRBD2 matching over 8 bases. V lost 3 bases, J lost 4 bases, and 11 bases stayed unmatched. Germline V CDR1 and CDR2: SGHVS, FQNEAQ. The CDR3 has 16 residues. The CDR3 DNA sequence: TGTGCCAGCAGCTTCTTAGCGGGATCCCTTAGGTACGAGCAGTACTTC. Translating gives CASSFLAGSLRYEQYF.

The V gene is TRBV7-9, the J gene TRBJ2-7; D is possibly TRBD1 or TRBD2 (5 bases each). Trimming stripped 1 base from V and 6 bases from J, with 22 bases between. The CDR3 consists of 17 residues. Germline V gene data show CDR1 as SEHNR and CDR2 as FQNEAQ (reference sequence). The CDR3 DNA is TGTGCCAGCAGCTTAGAGTGGTCGGTTGAGGGGTCCGCCGAGCAGTACTTC. Translated, it gives CASSLEWSVEGSAEQYF.

The J gene is TRBJ2-3, the V gene TRBV5-4; D is ambiguous. This CDR3 has 14 residues. V was pared by 5 bases and J by 0 bases, with 10 bases between. CDR1 SGHNT and CDR2 YYREEE come from the germline V gene (reference sequence). The CDR3 sequence is CASRWLGSTDTQYF. In DNA form, the CDR3 reads TGTGCCAGCAGATGGCTAGGGAGCACAGATACGCAGTATTTT.

This clonotype was found a few times. The chain employs TRBV6-1 and TRBJ1-5; D gene unclear. Trimming removed 3 bases from V and 7 bases from J, with 7 bases in between. CDR1 is MNHNS and CDR2 is SASEGT in the germline V gene. The CDR3 extends over 12 amino acids. The CDR3 sequence: CASSDSGQPQHF. CDR3 sequence (DNA): TGTGCCAGCAGTGATTCAGGACAGCCCCAGCATTTT.

This chain connects TRBV5-4 to TRBJ2-2; 9 nucleotides agree with TRBD1. The CDR3 runs to 16 residues. The germline V gene encodes CDR1 SGHNT and CDR2 YYREEE (reference sequence). Losses at the gene ends were 4 bases for V and 5 bases for J; bases not matched to a gene: 9. The CDR3 DNA reads TGTGCCAGCAGCAGTAAGACAGGGGGAAAGACCGGGGAGCTGTTTTTT. Its translation is CASSSKTGGKTGELFF.